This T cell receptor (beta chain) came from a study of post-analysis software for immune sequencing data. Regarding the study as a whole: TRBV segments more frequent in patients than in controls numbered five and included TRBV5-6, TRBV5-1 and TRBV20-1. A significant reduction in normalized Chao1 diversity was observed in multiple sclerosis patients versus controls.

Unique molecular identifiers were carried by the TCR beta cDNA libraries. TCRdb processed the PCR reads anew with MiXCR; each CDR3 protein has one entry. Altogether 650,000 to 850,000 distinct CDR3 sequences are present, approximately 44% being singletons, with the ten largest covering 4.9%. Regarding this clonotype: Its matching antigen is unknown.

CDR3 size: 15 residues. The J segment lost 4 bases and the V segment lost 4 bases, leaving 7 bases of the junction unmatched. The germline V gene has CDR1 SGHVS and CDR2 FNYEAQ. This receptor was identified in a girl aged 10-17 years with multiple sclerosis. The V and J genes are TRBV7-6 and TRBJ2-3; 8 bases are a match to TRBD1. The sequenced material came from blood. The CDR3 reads CASSSGTGPPDTQYF. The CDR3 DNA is TGTGCCAGCAGCTCCGGGACAGGACCCCCAGATACGCAGTATTTT.